Below are 5 T cell receptor beta chains sequenced from a single sample in a study of shared clonotypes between healthy human individuals (TCRdb year 2020). Receptor amplification or capture employed the immunoSEQ multiplex PCR assay. This is the immuneACCESS table as TCRdb keeps it, with only in-frame sequences that have V and J called. A part of the clones is gone; compared with another copy, unresolved V genes explain less than half, and the rest is unexplained. This sample gives roughly 1,600,000 clones in total; 98% to 99% of them show up just once. Of the sample, about 0.34% falls within the top ten clones. The specimen sequenced was naive CD4+ T cells sorted from blood. The cell subset or site label on this specimen signifies: CD45RA+ positively selected. These receptors all stem from a man aged 25 to 40 in good health.

This chain links TRBV5-8 with TRBJ2-3; no clear D gene. This CDR3 has 11 residues. Germline-derived CDR1 and CDR2 are SGHTS and YDEGEE. V lost 4 bases and J 2 bases, leaving 2 bases between the germline ends. The CDR3 is CASSATDTQYF. DNA for the CDR3: TGTGCCAGCAGCGCCACAGATACGCAGTATTTT. Full variable domain (rest looked up from reference TRBV5-8 and TRBJ2-3): EAGVTQSPTHLIKTRGQQATLRCSPISGHTSVYWYQQALGLGLQFLLWYDEGEERNRGNFPPRFSGRQFPNYSSELNVNALELEDSALYLCASSATDTQYFGPGTRLTVL.

The rearrangement joins TRBV18 to TRBJ2-7; unclear D gene. CDR3 length: 14 amino acids. CDR1 KGHSH and CDR2 LQKENI come from the germline V gene. Trimming took 2 bases from V and 4 from J, leaving 12 bases between them. The CDR3 loop reads CASSPNAVSYEQYF. In nucleotides, the CDR3 is TGTGCCAGCTCACCAAATGCGGTGTCTTACGAGCAGTACTTC.

V usage is TRBV19 and J usage is TRBJ1-5; 9 bases align to TRBD1. The V segment lost 7 bases and the J segment 0 bases; nucleotides outside the gene matches: 7. The germline CDR1 and CDR2 sequences are LNHDA and SQIVND (reference sequence). CDR3 length: 16 residues. CDR3 sequence: CASKTTGGYSNQPQHF. The CDR3 nucleotides are TGTGCCAGTAAGACGACAGGGGGTTATAGCAATCAGCCCCAGCATTTT.

This chain uses TRBV10-3 with TRBJ2-3, with 8 nucleotides matching TRBD1. Germline values: CDR1 ENHRY, CDR2 SYGVKD. V gave up 0 bases and J gave up 5 bases; unmatched junction bases: 4. CDR3 length: 15 amino acids. The DNA of the CDR3 is TGTGCCATCAGTGAGTCGGGCAGGGGGCAAGATACGCAGTATTTT. Protein sequence: CAISESGRGQDTQYF.

The chain couples TRBV4-2 to TRBJ2-1; D not certain. V gave up 0 bases and J gave up 8 bases, with 2 bases separating them. The CDR3 is 11 residues long. Germline CDR1 is LGHNA and CDR2 is YNFKEQ. The CDR3 sequence is CASSQEYEQFF. The CDR3 DNA is TGTGCCAGCAGCCAAGAGTATGAGCAGTTCTTC.